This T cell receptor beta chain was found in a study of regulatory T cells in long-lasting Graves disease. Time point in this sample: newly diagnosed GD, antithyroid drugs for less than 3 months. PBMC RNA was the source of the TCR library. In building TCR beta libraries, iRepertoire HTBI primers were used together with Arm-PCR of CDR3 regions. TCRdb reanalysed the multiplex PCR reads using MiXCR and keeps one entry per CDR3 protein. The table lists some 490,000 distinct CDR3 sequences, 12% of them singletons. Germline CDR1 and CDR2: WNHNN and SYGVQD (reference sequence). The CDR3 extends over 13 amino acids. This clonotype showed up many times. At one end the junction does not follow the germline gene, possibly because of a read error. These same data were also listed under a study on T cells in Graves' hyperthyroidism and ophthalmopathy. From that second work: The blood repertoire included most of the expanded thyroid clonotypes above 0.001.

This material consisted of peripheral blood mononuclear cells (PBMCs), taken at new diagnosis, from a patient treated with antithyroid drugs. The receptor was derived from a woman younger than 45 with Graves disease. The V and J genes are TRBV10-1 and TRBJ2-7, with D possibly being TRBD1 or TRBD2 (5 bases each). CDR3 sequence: CASSEQGPYEQYF. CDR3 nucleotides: TGTGCCAGCAGTGAGCAGGGACCCTACGAGCAGTACTTC.